This record looks at one TCR beta chain sequence and its context. Its specificity is unknown. Time point indicated: recipient sample about 28 days before transplant, after cytoreduction. Samples: about 28 days before transplant, then days 30, 100 and 180 after. This sample stems from a study of T cell clonotyping in hematopoietic cell transplantation. Study information: Recipients' pretransplant samples followed cytoreduction. Findings and limits, study-wide: Broader posttransplant TCR repertoire diversity was predicted by graft donor and pretransplant recipient Inverse Simpson Index values. Cells were unsorted, so CD4 and CD8 contributions were not separated.

TCRdb keeps only in-frame clones here, not all; method: immunoSEQ multiplex PCR. The sample carries tens of thousands of clones, over 75% recorded once. The germline V and J ends were trimmed by 7 bases and 0 bases, with 7 bases remaining between them. The germline V gene encodes CDR1 SEHNR and CDR2 FQNEAQ (reference sequence). The CDR3 sequence is 13 residues long. This specimen consisted of peripheral blood mononuclear cells, obtained before stem cell transplant. This chain links TRBV7-9 with TRBJ1-5; D uncertain. The clonotype originates from a man in his 60s with biphenotypic leukemia. Some clones in this sample may be carry-over from other donors' samples. CDR3 loop: CASKPLSNQPQHF. The CDR3 nucleotides read TGTGCCAGCAAGCCTCTTAGCAATCAGCCCCAGCATTTT.